What follows are 10 T cell receptor beta chains derived from one specimen sequenced in a study of CD8 T cells in Susac syndrome. With random hexamers, reverse transcription was performed on about 0.5 to 1 ug of RNA. TCRdb re-derived calls from the immunoSEQ multiplex PCR reads in MiXCR, one entry per CDR3 protein. Among a few hundred thousand distinct CDR3 sequences listed, around 89% were seen once. The sequenced sample was CD8+ T cells from PBMCs. The receptors stem from a human donor with multiple sclerosis.

Only one count was recorded for this clonotype. The V gene is TRBV20-1, the J gene TRBJ2-1, with 8 nucleotides matching TRBD2. The V gene's germline CDR1 is DFQATT and CDR2 SNEGSKA (reference sequence). J lost 5 bases, V lost 0 bases, and 3 bases had no gene match. The CDR3 spans 14 residues. The CDR3 spells CSARDSGSHNEQFF. The CDR3 nucleotides read TGCAGTGCTAGAGACAGCGGGAGCCACAATGAGCAGTTCTTC.

V and J are TRBV20-1 and TRBJ2-1; D not certain. V was clipped by 0 bases and J by 5 bases, with 8 bases between them. Germline-derived CDR1 and CDR2 are DFQATT and SNEGSKA (reference sequence). CDR3 length: 13 amino acids. This CDR3 reads CSARDISDNEQFF. In nucleotides, the CDR3 is TGCAGTGCTAGAGATATTTCAGACAATGAGCAGTTCTTC.

The DNA of the CDR3 is TGTGCCAGCAGCCCCCGGGGCATAAACAACTATGGCTACACCTTC. It encodes CASSPRGINNYGYTF. This sequence joins TRBV12-3 or TRBV12-4 and TRBJ1-2; TRBD1 might be the D (5 bases). The ends were cut back, 6 bases at V and 2 bases at J, with 16 bases in the middle. CDR3 length: 15 amino acids.

V usage is TRBV6-2 or TRBV6-3 and J usage is TRBJ1-5; D may be TRBD1 (5 bases). Germline V gene lookup returns CDR1 MNHEY and CDR2 SVGEGT. This CDR3 is built from 14 residues. Trimming removed 2 bases at V and 15 bases at J, with 20 bases between. The CDR3 reads CASSYAAGAQQTHF. In nucleotides, the CDR3 is TGTGCCAGCAGTTACGCCGCCGGGGCCCAACAAACGCATTTT.

This clonotype was counted a few times. V usage is TRBV6-1 and J usage is TRBJ2-2; 9 positions agree with TRBD1. This CDR3 contains 16 residues. V lost 7 bases to trimming and J lost 4 bases; unmatched junction nucleotides: 10. The germline V gene encodes CDR1 MNHNS and CDR2 SASEGT. DNA of the CDR3: TGTGCCAGCATAAGGGACAGGGAAGCGACCACCGGGGAGCTGTTTTTT. Protein sequence: CASIRDREATTGELFF.

V gene TRBV24-1 combines with J gene TRBJ1-4; no clear D gene. Germline V lookup: CDR1 KGHDR, CDR2 SFDVKD. V was clipped by 9 bases and J by 3 bases, with 13 bases between them. The CDR3 loop spans 14 amino acids. This CDR3 reads CATPVGPSNEKLFF. CDR3 DNA sequence: TGTGCCACCCCTGTGGGTCCGTCTAATGAAAAACTGTTTTTT.

This clonotype has a single count. The chain uses TRBV7-9 and TRBJ1-2, with a possible D match to TRBD1 (6 bases). V was pared by 5 bases and J by 4 bases, with 20 bases between. The CDR3 runs 16 residues. CDR1 is SEHNR, CDR2 FQNEAQ, per germline (reference sequence). CDR3 loop: CASSPPRATGVYGYTF. Written as DNA, the CDR3 is TGTGCCAGCAGCCCCCCCCGTGCGACAGGCGTCTATGGCTACACCTTC.

This clonotype appeared a single time. The chain employs TRBV6-6 and TRBJ1-6, with TRBD1 as a possible D gene (5 bases). V was trimmed by 8 bases and J by 10 bases, leaving 12 bases between them. This CDR3 is 12 amino acids long. Germline loops: CDR1 MNHNY, CDR2 SVGAGI (reference sequence). CDR3 loop: CASEGQGSPLHF. CDR3 coding DNA: TGTGCCAGCGAAGGTCAGGGATCACCCCTCCACTTT.

This chain connects TRBV19 to TRBJ2-3; the D is unclear. CDR3 length: 13 amino acids. Trimming took 2 bases from V and 6 from J, leaving 9 bases between them. The germline V gene has CDR1 LNHDA and CDR2 SQIVND (reference sequence). The CDR3 sequence: CASSIYLVDTQYF. In DNA, the CDR3 is TGTGCCAGTAGTATATACCTCGTGGATACGCAGTATTTT.

This chain uses TRBV30 with TRBJ2-1; D not certain. CDR3 size: 13 residues. V shed 0 bases and J shed 5 bases, with 8 bases lying between them. Germline CDR1 reads GTSNPN; CDR2 reads SVGIG (reference sequence). Here the CDR3 DNA reads TGTGCCTGGAGTGTTAAGAGCGACAATGAGCAGTTCTTC. Encoded protein: CAWSVKSDNEQFF. Together with reference TRBV30 and TRBJ2-1, the CDR3 gives the full variable domain: SQTIHQWPATLVQPVGSPLSLECTVEGTSNPNLYWYRQAAGRGLQLLFYSVGIGQISSEVPQNLSASRPQDRQFILSSKKLLLSDSGFYLCAWSVKSDNEQFFGPGTRLTVL.